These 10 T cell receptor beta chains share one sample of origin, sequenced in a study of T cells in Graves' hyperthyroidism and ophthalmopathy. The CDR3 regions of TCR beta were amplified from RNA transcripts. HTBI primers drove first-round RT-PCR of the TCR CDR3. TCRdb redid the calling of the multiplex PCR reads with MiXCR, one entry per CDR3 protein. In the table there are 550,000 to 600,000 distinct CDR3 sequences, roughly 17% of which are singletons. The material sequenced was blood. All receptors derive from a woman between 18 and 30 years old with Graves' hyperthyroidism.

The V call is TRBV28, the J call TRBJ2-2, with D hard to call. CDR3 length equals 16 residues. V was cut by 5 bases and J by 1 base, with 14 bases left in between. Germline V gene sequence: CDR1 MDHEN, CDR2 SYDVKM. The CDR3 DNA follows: TGTGCCAGCAGTCCACACCCGGTTGTGAACACCGGGGAGCTGTTTTTT. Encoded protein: CASSPHPVVNTGELFF.

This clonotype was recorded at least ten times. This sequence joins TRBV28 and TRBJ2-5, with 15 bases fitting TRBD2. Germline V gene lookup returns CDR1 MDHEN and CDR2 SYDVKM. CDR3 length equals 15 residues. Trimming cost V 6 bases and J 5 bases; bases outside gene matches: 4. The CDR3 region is CASRMGTSGRETQYF. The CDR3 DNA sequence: TGTGCCAGCAGGATGGGGACTAGCGGGAGGGAGACCCAGTACTTC.

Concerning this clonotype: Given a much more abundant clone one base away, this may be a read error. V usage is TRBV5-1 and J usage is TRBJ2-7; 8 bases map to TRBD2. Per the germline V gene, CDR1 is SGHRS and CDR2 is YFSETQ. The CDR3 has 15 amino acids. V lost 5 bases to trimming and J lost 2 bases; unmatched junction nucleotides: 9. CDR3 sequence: CASRIASGSTYEQYF. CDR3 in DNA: TGCGCCAGCAGAATCGCTAGCGGGTCAACCTACGAGCAGTACTTC.

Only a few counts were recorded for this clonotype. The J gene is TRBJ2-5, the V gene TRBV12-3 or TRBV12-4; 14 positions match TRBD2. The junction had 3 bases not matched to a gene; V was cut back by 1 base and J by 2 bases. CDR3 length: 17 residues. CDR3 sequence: CASSLGTSGRSQETQYF. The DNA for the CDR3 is TGTGCCAGCAGTTTAGGGACTAGCGGGAGGAGTCAAGAGACCCAGTACTTC.

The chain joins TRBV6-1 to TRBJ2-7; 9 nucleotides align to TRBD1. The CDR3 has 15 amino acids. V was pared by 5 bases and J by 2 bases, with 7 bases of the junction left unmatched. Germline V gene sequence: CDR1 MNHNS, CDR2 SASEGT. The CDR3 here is CASSLRQGGPYEQYF. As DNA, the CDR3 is TGTGCCAGCAGTCTTCGACAGGGGGGACCCTACGAGCAGTACTTC.

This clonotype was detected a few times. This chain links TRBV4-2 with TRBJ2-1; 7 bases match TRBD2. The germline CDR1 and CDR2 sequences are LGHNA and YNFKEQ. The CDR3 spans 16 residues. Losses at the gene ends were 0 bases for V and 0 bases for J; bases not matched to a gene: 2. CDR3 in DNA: TGTGCCAGCAGCCAAGAACCTAGCGGCTCCTACAATGAGCAGTTCTTC. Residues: CASSQEPSGSYNEQFF.

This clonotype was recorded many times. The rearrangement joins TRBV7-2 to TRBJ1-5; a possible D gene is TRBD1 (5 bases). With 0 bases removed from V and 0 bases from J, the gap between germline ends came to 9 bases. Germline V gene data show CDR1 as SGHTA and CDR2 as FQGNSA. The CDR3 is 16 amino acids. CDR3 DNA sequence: TGTGCCAGCAGCTTAGCAGGGGCCCATAGCAATCAGCCCCAGCATTTT. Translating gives CASSLAGAHSNQPQHF.

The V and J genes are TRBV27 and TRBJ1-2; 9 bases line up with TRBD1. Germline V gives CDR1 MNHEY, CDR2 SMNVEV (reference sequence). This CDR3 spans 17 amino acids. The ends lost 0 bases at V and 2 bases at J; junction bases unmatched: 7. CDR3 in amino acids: CASSLSGQGILNYGYTF. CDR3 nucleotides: TGTGCCAGCAGTTTATCTGGACAGGGGATCCTGAACTATGGCTACACCTTC.

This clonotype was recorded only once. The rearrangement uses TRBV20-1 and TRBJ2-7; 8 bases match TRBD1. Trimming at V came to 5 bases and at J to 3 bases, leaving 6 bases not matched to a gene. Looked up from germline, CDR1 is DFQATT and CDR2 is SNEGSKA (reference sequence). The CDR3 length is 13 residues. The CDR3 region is CSAAYRGNYEQYF. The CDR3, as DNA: TGCAGTGCTGCCTACAGGGGGAACTACGAGCAGTACTTC.

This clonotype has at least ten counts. CDR3 in amino acids: CASSFPGISDREDGYTF. CDR3 coding DNA: TGTGCCAGCAGTTTCCCTGGAATTAGCGACAGGGAGGACGGCTACACCTTC. The V call is TRBV12-3 or TRBV12-4, the J call TRBJ1-2; 7 bases map to TRBD1. V was pared by 3 bases and J by 8 bases, with 18 bases of the junction left unmatched. The CDR3 consists of 17 residues.